This TCR beta chain was captured by sequencing in a study of cytomegalovirus exposure and HLA in healthy donors. At collection, donors were nominally healthy, but unrecorded immune exposures were probable. The CDR3 contains 15 residues. V was trimmed by 3 bases and J by 5 bases, leaving 16 bases between them. Germline values: CDR1 MNHEY, CDR2 SMNVEV (reference sequence). A multiplex PCR was run with 60 Vbeta primers and 13 Jbeta primers. Sequenced by immunoSEQ multiplex PCR; TCRdb stores in-frame clones only, minus some. The data contain about 130,000 clones, roughly a sixth of them singletons. This chain links TRBV27 with TRBJ1-2, with D uncertain. This receptor was obtained from a female donor in good health and CMV-seropositive. Sequences were obtained from PBMCs. The DNA for the CDR3 is TGTGCCAGCAGTTTTTCTGATGGGCGAGGGTATGGCTACACCTTC. Its protein product is CASSFSDGRGYGYTF.